The 21 T cell receptor beta chains below come from one sample, sequenced in a study of T cells in Graves' hyperthyroidism and ophthalmopathy. RNA transcripts served as the template for amplifying TCR beta CDR3 regions. HTBI primers were employed in a first-round RT-PCR of the TCR CDR3. TCRdb fed the multiplex PCR reads into MiXCR, producing one record per CDR3 protein. The table lists 500,000 to 600,000 distinct CDR3 sequences, roughly 45% of them singletons, with 44% in the top ten. The sequencing input was peripheral blood or thyroid tissue (not recorded which). These receptors all come from an adult woman with Graves' disease, either hyperthyroidism or ophthalmopathy (not recorded which).

This clonotype has at least ten counts. The chain carries TRBV10-3 and TRBJ1-2; a weak D match, TRBD1 (6 bases). Germline CDR1 is ENHRY and CDR2 is SYGVKD. This CDR3 comprises 13 residues. V was trimmed by 2 bases and J by 8 bases, leaving 12 bases between them. The CDR3 sequence is CAISEPTGGGYTF. The DNA of the CDR3 is TGTGCCATCAGTGAGCCGACAGGTGGAGGCTACACCTTC.

The V and J genes are TRBV10-3 and TRBJ2-7; TRBD2 is a possible D gene (5 bases). Trimming stripped 5 bases from V and 0 bases from J, with 11 bases between. This CDR3 spans 14 amino acids. The germline V gene has CDR1 ENHRY and CDR2 SYGVKD. Here the CDR3 DNA reads TGTGCCATCAGTAGCACGGGGTTCTCCTACGAGCAGTACTTC. Translated: CAISSTGFSYEQYF.

The chain recombines TRBV25-1 with TRBJ1-2; 11 nucleotides align to TRBD1. V was clipped by 1 base and J by 8 bases; unmatched bases: 3. This CDR3 comprises 14 residues. Germline V lookup: CDR1 MGHDK, CDR2 SYGVNS. In DNA form, the CDR3 reads TGTGCCAGCAGTGAATCGGGACAGGGGGTCGGCTACACCTTC. Translation: CASSESGQGVGYTF.

This clonotype was observed many times. The rearrangement uses TRBV29-1 and TRBJ2-6, with TRBD1 identical over 8 bases. The V gene's germline CDR1 is SQVTM and CDR2 ANQGSEA. V lost 4 bases to trimming and J lost 1 base; unmatched junction nucleotides: 0. CDR3 length: 14 amino acids. This CDR3 is CSVGTGSGANVLTF. The CDR3 nucleotides are TGCAGCGTTGGGACAGGGTCTGGGGCCAACGTCCTGACTTTC.

The CDR3 DNA follows: TGTGCCAGCAGCGCCACCGGGACAGCCTACAATGAGCAGTTCTTC. It codes for CASSATGTAYNEQFF. The rearrangement uses TRBV7-3 and TRBJ2-1; 7 positions agree with TRBD1. Germline V lookup: CDR1 SGHTA, CDR2 FQGTGA. The CDR3 totals 15 residues. After removal of 5 bases from V and 2 bases from J, the junction contained 6 bases not matched to a gene.

This clonotype appeared once. V is TRBV10-2 and J is TRBJ2-7; TRBD2 agrees at 8 bases. Germline trimming cut 6 bases from V and 6 bases from J; bases unmatched to any gene: 16. Germline V lookup: CDR1 WSHSY, CDR2 SAAADI. The CDR3 contains 16 residues. CDR3: CASRSSMSSGGREQYF. In nucleotides, the CDR3 is TGCGCCAGCAGGTCGTCTATGTCCAGCGGGGGACGCGAGCAGTACTTC.

This clonotype was picked up a small number of times. J is TRBJ1-4 and V is TRBV12-3 or TRBV12-4; D is ambiguous. The CDR3 sequence is 13 residues long. V was trimmed by 8 bases and J by 0 bases, leaving 7 bases between them. CDR3 sequence reads: CASARPTNEKLFF. Here the CDR3 DNA reads TGTGCCAGCGCACGACCAACTAATGAAAAACTGTTTTTT.

In this sample, this clonotype turned up many times. Compared with germline, one end of the junction differs, possibly owing to a read error. The V gene is TRBV12-3 or TRBV12-4, the J gene TRBJ1-3; a possible D gene is TRBD1 (5 bases). CDR3 length equals 11 residues. This CDR3 is CASSFVGTVDF. The CDR3 DNA follows: TGTGCCAGCAGTTTTGTGGGGACGGTGGATTTT.

This clonotype was counted only a few times. The chain couples TRBV5-6 to TRBJ1-4; D might be TRBD1 (6 bases). Germline V gives CDR1 SGHDT, CDR2 YYEEEE. Trimming took 2 bases from V and 5 from J, leaving 13 bases between them. This CDR3 contains 15 residues. In DNA, the CDR3 is TGTGCCAGCAGCTTAACAGGGCTGGAGAATGAAAAACTGTTTTTT. It is translated as CASSLTGLENEKLFF.

This clonotype was detected many times. The chain joins TRBV6-7 to TRBJ1-5, with 9 nucleotides matching TRBD1. TRBV6-7 is identified as an open reading frame with a role that is uncertain. The trim removed 7 bases at V and 4 bases at J, leaving 8 bases unmatched. This CDR3 is built from 15 residues. CDR3 residues: CASTSPGTGNQPQHF. As DNA, the CDR3 is TGTGCCAGCACAAGCCCCGGGACAGGGAATCAGCCCCAGCATTTT.

The J gene is TRBJ2-6, the V gene TRBV19, with D unclear. V gave up 4 bases and J gave up 0 bases, with 7 bases separating them. Per germline, CDR1 LNHDA and CDR2 SQIVND (reference sequence). The CDR3 sequence is 15 residues long. The CDR3 region has the DNA TGTGCCAGTAGTACCCACAGCTCTGGGGCCAACGTCCTGACTTTC. Translating it yields CASSTHSSGANVLTF. The full variable domain, in which reference TRBV19 and TRBJ2-6 provide the parts outside the CDR3, is DGGITQSPKYLFRKEGQNVTLSCEQNLNHDAMYWYRQDPGQGLRLIYYSQIVNDFQKGDIAEGYSVSREKKESFPLTVTSAQKNPTAFYLCASSTHSSGANVLTFGAGSRLTVL.

The CDR3 region is CSNSGIQNTIYF. In DNA, the CDR3 is TGCAGTAACTCAGGGATACAGAACACCATATATTTT. The chain has TRBV20-1 and TRBJ1-3; D perhaps matches TRBD1 (5 bases). This CDR3 contains 12 residues. Trimming took off 8 bases at V and 7 bases at J, with 15 bases between the two ends. Germline loops: CDR1 DFQATT, CDR2 SNEGSKA (reference sequence).

About this clonotype itself: It may be a read error: a sequence one base away is much more abundant. CDR3: CAASSQMGLYGNTF. CDR3 coding DNA: TGTGCCGCCAGCAGCCAGATGGGACTCTATGGCAACACCTTC. The gene calls are TRBV15 and TRBJ1-2; D might be TRBD1 (5 bases). CDR3 length: 14 residues. Germline V gene data show CDR1 as LNHNV and CDR2 as YYDKDF (reference sequence).

This clonotype appeared many times. V gene TRBV7-9 combines with J gene TRBJ2-7; TRBD2 agrees at 7 bases. Trimming at V came to 5 bases and at J to 2 bases, leaving 12 bases not matched to a gene. The germline V gene has CDR1 SEHNR and CDR2 FQNEAQ (reference sequence). The CDR3 covers 16 residues. The CDR3 bases are TGTGCCAGCAGCCGAGGATCCGGGACTATGCCCTACGAGCAGTACTTC. This translates into CASSRGSGTMPYEQYF. Combining the CDR3 with reference TRBV7-9 and TRBJ2-7 gives the whole variable domain DTGVSQNPRHKITKRGQNVTFRCDPISEHNRLYWYRQTLGQGPEFLTYFQNEAQLEKSRLLSDRFSAERPKGSFSTLEIQRTEQGDSAMYLCASSRGSGTMPYEQYFGPGTRLTVT.

The chain employs TRBV29-1 and TRBJ2-7; TRBD1 is a possible D gene (6 bases). This CDR3 region has 14 residues. The ends were cut back, 6 bases at V and 0 bases at J, with 15 bases in the middle. CDR1 is SQVTM and CDR2 is ANQGSEA in the germline V gene. CDR3 coding DNA: TGCAGCGTGGGGAAACAGGGCTCCTCCTACGAGCAGTACTTC. Translated: CSVGKQGSSYEQYF.

This clonotype has a handful of counts. The chain couples TRBV2 to TRBJ1-4, with D uncertain. Trimming stripped 7 bases from V and 6 bases from J, with 12 bases between. The CDR3 loop spans 13 amino acids. Per the germline V gene, CDR1 is SNHLY and CDR2 is FYNNEI. The CDR3 region has the DNA TGTGCCAGCACCCTGACCCCCTATGAAAAACTGTTTTTT. It translates to CASTLTPYEKLFF. The full variable domain, in which reference TRBV2 and TRBJ1-4 provide the parts outside the CDR3, is EPEVTQTPSHQVTQMGQEVILRCVPISNHLYFYWYRQILGQKVEFLVSFYNNEISEKSEIFDDQFSVERPDGSNFTLKIRSTKLEDSAMYFCASTLTPYEKLFFGSGTQLSVL.

The chain joins TRBV10-3 to TRBJ1-4; D perhaps matches TRBD1 (6 bases). V lost 5 bases and J lost 5, with 12 bases in between. Germline CDR1 reads ENHRY; CDR2 reads SYGVKD. This CDR3 region has 14 residues. The CDR3 spells CAISMTGANEKLFF. DNA of the CDR3: TGTGCCATCAGTATGACAGGAGCAAATGAAAAACTGTTTTTT.

In this sample, this clonotype turned up once. The chain employs TRBV2 and TRBJ1-5; 8 nucleotides match TRBD1. With 2 bases clipped from V and 2 bases from J, the junction kept 11 bases outside the gene matches. The CDR3 extends over 18 amino acids. Looked up from germline, CDR1 is SNHLY and CDR2 is FYNNEI. The CDR3 sequence is CASSEFWQGAGGNQPQHF. The CDR3 nucleotides read TGTGCCAGCAGTGAATTCTGGCAGGGGGCAGGCGGCAATCAGCCCCAGCATTTT.

CDR3 nucleotides: TGTGCCAGCACTACTAATCAGCCCCAGCATTTT. Residues: CASTTNQPQHF. The chain couples TRBV6-6 to TRBJ1-5; no definite D call. The CDR3 has 11 amino acids. V gave up 7 bases and J gave up 4 bases, with 5 bases separating them. Germline V gene data show CDR1 as MNHNY and CDR2 as SVGAGI (reference sequence).

V usage is TRBV7-2 and J usage is TRBJ1-2; no definite D call. V was trimmed by 0 bases and J by 0 bases, leaving 8 bases between them. CDR1 is SGHTA, CDR2 FQGNSA, per germline. The CDR3 runs 15 residues. The CDR3 nucleotides are TGTGCCAGCAGCTTAGCGCCAGGAGCTAACTATGGCTACACCTTC. Translation: CASSLAPGANYGYTF. Supplemented by reference TRBV7-2 and TRBJ1-2, the full variable domain reads GAGVSQSPSNKVTEKGKDVELRCDPISGHTALYWYRQSLGQGLEFLIYFQGNSAPDKSGLPSDRFSAERTGGSVSTLTIQRTQQEDSAVYLCASSLAPGANYGYTFGSGTRLTVV.

CDR3 in amino acids: CASSPTSGNQPQHF. DNA of the CDR3: TGTGCCAGCAGTCCGACTAGCGGCAATCAGCCCCAGCATTTT. The chain links TRBV7-2 to TRBJ1-5; D unresolved. V lost 6 bases to trimming and J lost 2 bases, with 11 bases between them. This CDR3 comprises 14 residues. The V gene's germline CDR1 is SGHTA and CDR2 FQGNSA.